This TCR beta chain comes out of a study of beta chain features in type 1 diabetes. This clone appeared a few times. What it binds is not known. Study observations and caveats: These data did not resolve whether HLA type affects TCRB rearrangement. A moderate, significant TCRB CDR3 shortening appeared in type 1 diabetes across four CD4+ subsets.

Sequencing targeted expressed TCRB transcripts, as all isolated RNA had been reverse transcribed. Data came from immunoSEQ multiplex PCR; TCRdb stores just in-frame clones and leaves some out. The sample yields about 260,000 clones, roughly 20% seen once. Germline V gene lookup returns CDR1 SGHNT and CDR2 YYREEE (reference sequence). Trimming shortened V by 3 bases and J by 0 bases, and 16 bases separated the two germline ends. This CDR3 is built from 18 residues. The chain recombines TRBV5-4 with TRBJ2-6; a possible D gene is TRBD2 (5 bases). The receptor was derived from a woman aged 40 to 50 with type 1 diabetes. Sequencing was done on a sample of naive CD4+ T cells from blood. DNA of the CDR3: TGTGCCAGCAGCTCAAAATTGGACGGACTCTCTGGGGCCAACGTCCTGACTTTC. Amino acid sequence: CASSSKLDGLSGANVLTF.